This T cell receptor beta chain was sequenced in a study of blood T cell repertoires in COVID-19. TCRdb's copy holds only in-frame clones and misses some; the assay was immunoSEQ multiplex PCR. Altogether approximately 430,000 clones are present, more than 80% being singletons, with the ten largest covering over 1.1%. CDR3 length: 14 residues. V lost 4 bases to trimming and J lost 1 base, with 10 bases between them. The V gene's germline CDR1 is ENHRY and CDR2 SYGVKD. The sequencing sample was made of peripheral blood. The TCR originated in a woman aged 25 to 39 with active or convalescent COVID-19. The chain joins TRBV10-3 to TRBJ2-5; possibly TRBD2 for D (6 bases). This chain's CDR3 is CAISGGGGQETQYF. CDR3 DNA: TGTGCCATCAGTGGGGGAGGCGGCCAAGAGACCCAGTACTTC.